This TCR beta chain appears in the sequencing data of a study of cytomegalovirus exposure and HLA in healthy donors. Study-wide results and caveats: According to the study, around 180 TCR beta chains were cytomegalovirus-associated. In a later analysis, most CMV-associated TCR beta chains appeared HLA-restricted. TCR beta sequences reportedly predicted the HLA-A and HLA-B alleles of most subjects accurately.

PCR was performed using 60 Vbeta and 13 Jbeta primers. Profiling relied on immunoSEQ multiplex PCR, and the TCRdb table lists in-frame clones only, not all of them. The sample has around 88,000 clones, roughly 80% seen once; the top ten hold around 7.3%. Remarks on this clone: Its antigen remains unknown.

Germline V gene sequence: CDR1 MDHEN, CDR2 SYDVKM. Trimming took 4 bases from V and 5 from J; bases not matched to a gene: 11. This CDR3 has 15 residues. The chain carries TRBV28 and TRBJ2-7; 7 nucleotides match TRBD1. Sequencing was done on a sample of PBMCs. The receptor was isolated from a man aged 50 to 59 in good health and CMV-seropositive. The CDR3 bases are TGTGCCAGCAGTTCGAAAAGAGGGGGCGCGGACGAGCAGTACTTC. It yields the protein CASSSKRGGADEQYF.